Presented here are 12 T cell receptor beta chains from one specimen sequenced in a study of blood T cell repertoires in COVID-19. Assay used: immunoSEQ multiplex PCR; TCRdb lists only in-frame clones, some missing. The sample lists approximately 190,000 clones; around 84% were seen once. Specimen: peripheral blood. These receptors came from a man aged 30 to 45 with active or convalescent COVID-19.

The chain has TRBV5-1 and TRBJ2-1; TRBD1 might be the D (5 bases). The V gene's germline CDR1 is SGHRS and CDR2 YFSETQ. Trimming left V 5 bases short and J 7 bases short, with 10 bases between. This CDR3 is 12 amino acids long. The CDR3 DNA is TGCGCCAGCAGGAGAGGACAAAATGAGCAGTTCTTC. The encoded protein is CASRRGQNEQFF. Supplemented by reference TRBV5-1 and TRBJ2-1, the full variable domain reads KAGVTQTPRYLIKTRGQQVTLSCSPISGHRSVSWYQQTPGQGLQFLFEYFSETQRNKGNFPGRFSGRQFSNSRSEMNVSTLELGDSALYLCASRRGQNEQFFGPGTRLTVL.

The chain carries TRBV10-3 and TRBJ2-1; 9 bases line up with TRBD2. CDR3 size: 13 residues. Germline CDR1 and CDR2: ENHRY and SYGVKD. The J segment lost 11 bases and the V segment lost 2 bases, leaving 4 bases of the junction unmatched. The CDR3 loop reads CAISEASGNQQFF. CDR3 bases: TGTGCCATCAGTGAGGCTAGCGGGAATCAGCAGTTCTTC.

V is TRBV9 and J is TRBJ1-1, with 8 bases fitting TRBD1. There are 14 residues in the CDR3. Germline V lookup: CDR1 SGDLS, CDR2 YYNGEE. Trimming removed 2 bases from V and 8 bases from J; junction bases left unmatched: 8. CDR3 protein: CASSVVSDRGEAFF. The CDR3 region has the DNA TGTGCCAGCAGCGTCGTCTCAGACAGGGGCGAAGCTTTCTTT.

In its sample, this clone was seen once. V is TRBV2 and J is TRBJ1-2; TRBD1 might be the D (6 bases). V gave up 4 bases and J gave up 6 bases, with 18 bases separating them. This CDR3 has 15 residues. The V gene's germline CDR1 is SNHLY and CDR2 FYNNEI. CDR3 protein: CASSVTAQGVNGYTF. CDR3 DNA sequence: TGTGCCAGCAGTGTAACCGCACAGGGTGTAAATGGCTACACCTTC.

The chain recombines TRBV7-9 with TRBJ1-3; D call uncertain. This CDR3 has 15 amino acids. The germline V gene has CDR1 SEHNR and CDR2 FQNEAQ (reference sequence). With 1 base removed from V and 0 bases from J, the gap between germline ends came to 7 bases. CDR3 nucleotide sequence: TGTGCCAGCAGCTTAGTCCTGAGCTCTGGAAACACCATATATTTT. It is translated as CASSLVLSSGNTIYF. The full variable domain, its missing parts supplied by reference TRBV7-9 and TRBJ1-3, is DTGVSQNPRHKITKRGQNVTFRCDPISEHNRLYWYRQTLGQGPEFLTYFQNEAQLEKSRLLSDRFSAERPKGSFSTLEIQRTEQGDSAMYLCASSLVLSSGNTIYFGEGSWLTVV.

J is TRBJ1-2 and V is TRBV20-1; possibly TRBD1 for D (5 bases). Trimming shortened V by 3 bases and J by 2 bases, and 16 bases separated the two germline ends. Germline V gene sequence: CDR1 DFQATT, CDR2 SNEGSKA (reference sequence). The CDR3 runs 15 residues. The CDR3, as DNA: TGCAGTGCTAGTGATATTAGGGGATCAAACTATGGCTACACCTTC. This translates into CSASDIRGSNYGYTF.

The CDR3 here is CASSASGSWTDTQYF. DNA of the CDR3: TGTGCCAGCAGCGCGAGCGGGAGCTGGACAGATACGCAGTATTTT. The chain has TRBV11-3 and TRBJ2-3; TRBD2 agrees at 8 bases. The germline V gene has CDR1 SGHNT and CDR2 YENEEA. The V and J ends lost 5 bases and 3 bases, in that order; junction bases with no gene match: 7. This CDR3 is 15 amino acids long.

This chain connects TRBV7-3 to TRBJ1-1; 9 bases are shared with TRBD1. The trim removed 0 bases at V and 4 bases at J, leaving 3 bases unmatched. The CDR3 covers 15 residues. Germline CDR1 reads SGHTA; CDR2 reads FQGTGA. CDR3 loop: CASSLTGQGFTEAFF. The DNA for the CDR3 is TGTGCCAGCAGCTTAACCGGACAGGGGTTCACTGAAGCTTTCTTT.

In nucleotides, the CDR3 is TGTGCCAGCAGCGTAGGTAGCGCGGCGAACACCGGGGAGCTGTTTTTT. Amino acid sequence: CASSVGSAANTGELFF. This chain joins TRBV9 and TRBJ2-2; D possibly corresponds to TRBD2 (5 bases). V dropped 0 bases and J dropped 0 bases, with 9 bases sitting between them. Germline-derived CDR1 and CDR2 are SGDLS and YYNGEE. CDR3 length: 16 residues.

The chain is built from TRBV2 and TRBJ1-2; perhaps TRBD1 as D (5 bases). With 4 bases removed from V and 8 bases from J, the gap between germline ends came to 14 bases. Germline values: CDR1 SNHLY, CDR2 FYNNEI. This CDR3 region has 13 residues. The CDR3 is CASSGTSAGGYTF. Written as DNA, the CDR3 is TGTGCCAGCAGTGGGACATCAGCGGGCGGCTACACCTTC.

This chain links TRBV6-5 with TRBJ2-7, with TRBD2 as a possible D gene (5 bases). Trimming left V 7 bases short and J 6 bases short, with 16 bases between. Germline lookup yields CDR1 MNHEY and CDR2 SVGAGI. The CDR3 extends over 13 amino acids. Here the CDR3 DNA reads TGTGCCAGCAAAGGCCTAGCTGAGGGCGAGCAGTACGTC. This gives the protein CASKGLAEGEQYV.

The chain couples TRBV2 to TRBJ2-7; TRBD2 agrees at 10 bases. There are 15 residues in the CDR3. V lost 2 bases to trimming and J lost 3 bases; unmatched junction nucleotides: 4. The germline gives CDR1 SNHLY, CDR2 FYNNEI. CDR3 nucleotides: TGTGCCAGCAGTGAAACTAGCGGGGCAATCTACGAGCAGTACTTC. It codes for CASSETSGAIYEQYF.